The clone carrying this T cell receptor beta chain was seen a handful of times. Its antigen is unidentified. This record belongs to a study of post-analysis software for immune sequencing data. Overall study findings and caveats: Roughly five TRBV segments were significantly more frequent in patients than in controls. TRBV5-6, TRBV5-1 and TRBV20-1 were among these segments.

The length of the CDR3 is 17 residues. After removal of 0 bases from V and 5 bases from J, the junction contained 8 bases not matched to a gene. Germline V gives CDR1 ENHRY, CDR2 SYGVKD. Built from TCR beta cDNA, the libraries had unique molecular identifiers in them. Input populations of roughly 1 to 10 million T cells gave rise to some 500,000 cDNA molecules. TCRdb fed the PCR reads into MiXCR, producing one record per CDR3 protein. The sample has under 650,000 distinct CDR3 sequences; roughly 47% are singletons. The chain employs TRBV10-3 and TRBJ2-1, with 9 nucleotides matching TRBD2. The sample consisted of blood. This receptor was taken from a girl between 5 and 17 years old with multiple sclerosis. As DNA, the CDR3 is TGTGCCATCAGTGAGTCTCAGGCTAGCGGGGACAACAATGAGCAGTTCTTC. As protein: CAISESQASGDNNEQFF.